One and the same sample provided the 23 T cell receptor beta chains below, sequenced in a study of response to subunit inactivated influenza vaccine. TCRdb reprocessed the RT-PCR reads with MiXCR, giving one entry per CDR3 protein. The data contain hundreds of thousands of distinct CDR3 sequences, less than 20% of them singletons. This sample comprised PBMCs from blood, obtained roughly 5 days after vaccination. The receptors were gathered from a man aged 45-65 years who received an inactivated influenza vaccine.

The genes are TRBV30 and TRBJ2-1; D is uncertain. Trimming removed 3 bases from V and 10 bases from J, with 16 bases in between. The CDR3 extends over 13 amino acids. Germline V CDR1 and CDR2: GTSNPN, SVGIG (reference sequence). As DNA, the CDR3 is TGTGCCTGGAGCCCATTTTTAGGCAGGGAGCAGTTCTTC. It yields the protein CAWSPFLGREQFF.

V and J are TRBV6-2 or TRBV6-3 and TRBJ2-1; D call uncertain. CDR1 and CDR2 (germline): MNHEY, SVGEGT. CDR3 length: 14 amino acids. Trimming shortened V by 4 bases and J by 3 bases, and 10 bases separated the two germline ends. CDR3 region: CASSSRLNYNEQFF. The CDR3 DNA sequence: TGTGCCAGCAGTTCCAGACTGAACTACAATGAGCAGTTCTTC.

CDR3 in amino acids: CASSLRPLAGGPYNEQFF. Here the CDR3 DNA reads TGTGCCAGCAGTTTGCGTCCTCTGGCGGGGGGCCCCTACAATGAGCAGTTCTTC. The rearrangement joins TRBV12-3 or TRBV12-4 to TRBJ2-1, with 8 bases lining up with TRBD2. The CDR3 runs 18 residues. J was trimmed by 2 bases and V by 3 bases; bases with no gene match: 12.

The chain has TRBV9 and TRBJ2-1; D is ambiguous. V was shortened by 3 bases and J by 9 bases, with 13 bases between the two germline ends. This CDR3 region has 13 residues. Germline CDR1 is SGDLS and CDR2 is YYNGEE. CDR3 nucleotide sequence: TGTGCCAGCAGCGAGACCCCTTGGAGTGAGCAGTTCTTC. Residues: CASSETPWSEQFF. Together with reference TRBV9 and TRBJ2-1, the CDR3 gives the full variable domain: DSGVTQTPKHLITATGQRVTLRCSPRSGDLSVYWYQQSLDQGLQFLIQYYNGEERAKGNILERFSAQQFPDLHSELNLSSLELGDSALYFCASSETPWSEQFFGPGTRLTVL.

This clonotype showed up just a few times. The chain combines TRBV12-3 or TRBV12-4 with TRBJ1-5, with D tentatively TRBD1 (6 bases). The CDR3 is 14 amino acids. Trimming left V 6 bases short and J 5 bases short, with 14 bases between. CDR3 in amino acids: CASSLLGGYQPQHF. The CDR3, as DNA: TGTGCCAGCAGCCTACTAGGGGGTTATCAGCCCCAGCATTTT.

V and J are TRBV24-1 and TRBJ2-1, with TRBD2 matching over 8 bases. Looked up from germline, CDR1 is KGHDR and CDR2 is SFDVKD. The CDR3 contains 19 residues. V lost 2 bases, J lost 4 bases, and 15 bases stayed unmatched. This CDR3 is CATSDSPGSGSLGYNEQFF. The CDR3 coding sequence is TGTGCCACCAGTGATTCACCGGGAAGCGGGAGTCTCGGGTACAATGAGCAGTTCTTC.

The gene calls are TRBV4-3 and TRBJ1-2; D is ambiguous. Germline V gene lookup returns CDR1 LGHNA and CDR2 YSLEER. The V end was cut by 4 bases, the J end by 4 bases, with 16 bases between. This CDR3 contains 15 residues. DNA for the CDR3: TGCGCCAGCAGCCCTGACAAGGCGGCCTTCTATGGCTACACCTTC. This gives the protein CASSPDKAAFYGYTF.

This sequence joins TRBV15 and TRBJ1-2; the D is unclear. Trimming shortened V by 1 base and J by 6 bases, and 15 bases separated the two germline ends. The germline gives CDR1 LNHNV, CDR2 YYDKDF (reference sequence). The CDR3 runs 15 residues. CDR3 amino acids: CATSRGSISRDGYTF. The CDR3 DNA is TGTGCCACCAGCAGAGGCAGTATCTCGCGGGATGGCTACACCTTC.

A remark on this clonotype: At one end the junction does not follow the germline gene, possibly because of a read error. The chain joins TRBV15 to TRBJ2-1; 7 bases are shared with TRBD2. Germline assignment: CDR1 LNHNV and CDR2 YYDKDF (reference sequence). The CDR3 is 18 residues long. The CDR3 bases are TGTGCCACCACCAGAGGGATAAAAGGAGCGGGGTCCTACAATGAGCAGTTCTTC. This translates into CATTRGIKGAGSYNEQFF.

The rearrangement joins TRBV7-2 to TRBJ2-1; D is ambiguous. This CDR3 has 16 amino acids. CDR1 is SGHTA and CDR2 is FQGNSA in the germline V gene. V gave up 2 bases and J gave up 4 bases, with 15 bases separating them. CDR3 bases: TGTGCCAGCAGCTTAAGGCCCTCACTGCAATACAATGAGCAGTTCTTC. Its translation is CASSLRPSLQYNEQFF.

V gene TRBV4-3 combines with J gene TRBJ2-1; no clear D gene. V was clipped by 0 bases and J by 4 bases, with 10 bases between them. This CDR3 is 15 amino acids long. In germline, CDR1 is LGHNA, CDR2 YSLEER. This chain's CDR3 is CASSQDQRVYNEQFF. The CDR3 DNA sequence: TGCGCCAGCAGCCAAGATCAGAGAGTGTACAATGAGCAGTTCTTC.

The chain couples TRBV7-9 to TRBJ2-1, with D possibly matching TRBD2 (6 bases). Germline V gene data show CDR1 as SEHNR and CDR2 as FQNEAQ (reference sequence). The CDR3 runs 15 residues. V was pared by 1 base and J by 5 bases, with 12 bases between. The CDR3 sequence is CASSLGGIENNEQFF. Here the CDR3 DNA reads TGTGCCAGCAGCTTAGGCGGGATCGAAAACAATGAGCAGTTCTTC.

A few counts support this clonotype. J is TRBJ2-1 and V is TRBV9, with D perhaps matching TRBD2 (5 bases). The CDR3 length is 14 residues. The V gene lost 1 base and the J gene lost 6 bases, with 11 bases spanning the gap. Germline V gene data show CDR1 as SGDLS and CDR2 as YYNGEE. In DNA form, the CDR3 reads TGTGCCAGCAGCGTAACGCCCAGCGGCAATGAGCAGTTCTTC. This gives the protein CASSVTPSGNEQFF.

The chain carries TRBV28 and TRBJ2-7; TRBD2 might be the D (5 bases). Germline lookup yields CDR1 MDHEN and CDR2 SYDVKM. V gave up 7 bases and J gave up 2 bases, with 18 bases separating them. The CDR3 extends over 15 amino acids. This chain's CDR3 is CASISGERLTYEQYF. The CDR3 DNA sequence: TGTGCCAGCATCTCCGGCGAGCGGTTGACCTACGAGCAGTACTTC.

The chain carries TRBV12-3 or TRBV12-4 and TRBJ1-4, with D uncertain. Trimming pared 8 bases from V and 0 bases from J, leaving 13 bases between. CDR3 length: 15 residues. The CDR3 loop is CASRSRGATNEKLFF. CDR3 bases: TGTGCCAGCCGATCTCGGGGTGCAACTAATGAAAAACTGTTTTTT.

V is TRBV24-1 and J is TRBJ2-5, with 9 nucleotides matching TRBD1. The CDR3 loop spans 15 amino acids. The V gene's germline CDR1 is KGHDR and CDR2 SFDVKD. The V and J ends lost 3 bases and 3 bases, in that order; junction bases with no gene match: 4. CDR3 DNA: TGTGCCACCAGTGATCCAAGGACAGGGGAAGAGACCCAGTACTTC. This gives the protein CATSDPRTGEETQYF.

Only one count was recorded for this clonotype. V usage is TRBV7-2 and J usage is TRBJ1-1; D remains ambiguous. The CDR3 extends over 15 amino acids. Germline values: CDR1 SGHTA, CDR2 FQGNSA. V was pared by 2 bases and J by 5 bases, with 15 bases between. The CDR3 protein is CASSLPIGRATEAFF. CDR3 coding DNA: TGTGCCAGCAGCTTACCGATCGGAAGGGCTACTGAAGCTTTCTTT.

The V gene is TRBV18, the J gene TRBJ1-2; 7 positions agree with TRBD1. Germline CDR1 KGHSH, CDR2 LQKENI. V dropped 3 bases and J dropped 8; count of bases not matched to a gene: 9. The CDR3 runs to 14 residues. This CDR3 is CASSPITGEGGYTF. The CDR3 DNA follows: TGTGCCAGCTCACCCATCACAGGGGAGGGAGGCTACACCTTC.

There are many counts of this clonotype. The chain carries TRBV10-3 and TRBJ1-5; unclear D gene. Germline lookup yields CDR1 ENHRY and CDR2 SYGVKD. V was cut by 4 bases and J by 4 bases, with 5 bases left in between. This CDR3 is 12 amino acids long. This chain's CDR3 is CAISGVNQPQHF. The CDR3 DNA is TGTGCCATCAGTGGGGTAAATCAGCCCCAGCATTTT.

This sequence joins TRBV27 and TRBJ1-1; possible D gene TRBD1, 6 bases. There are 15 residues in the CDR3. Between the trimmed V and J ends, which lost 2 bases and 1 base, there was a span of 11 bases. Germline V gene lookup returns CDR1 MNHEY and CDR2 SMNVEV (reference sequence). This chain's CDR3 is CASSLPGAENTEAFF. DNA of the CDR3: TGTGCCAGCAGTTTACCAGGGGCTGAGAACACTGAAGCTTTCTTT.

This sequence joins TRBV4-1 and TRBJ2-7, with D perhaps TRBD1 or TRBD2 (6 bases each). CDR1 and CDR2 from the germline V gene are MGHRA and YSYEKL. The CDR3 is 15 amino acids. V was pared by 1 base and J by 7 bases, with 17 bases between. CDR3 sequence (DNA): TGCGCCAGCAGCCAAGGTATTGGGGGGCTTGAGGAGCAGTACTTC. Protein: CASSQGIGGLEEQYF.

This clonotype was counted a few times. The J gene is TRBJ1-6, the V gene TRBV20-1; no reliable D call. Germline lookup yields CDR1 DFQATT and CDR2 SNEGSKA (reference sequence). There are 13 residues in the CDR3. V lost 7 bases and J 9 bases, leaving 16 bases between the germline ends. The CDR3 loop is CSGMDGPFSPLHF. In DNA, the CDR3 is TGCAGTGGAATGGACGGCCCTTTTTCACCCCTCCACTTT.

At least ten counts were recorded for this clonotype. The V and J genes are TRBV6-1 and TRBJ2-3; 8 bases align to TRBD2. V dropped 6 bases and J dropped 2; count of bases not matched to a gene: 7. The CDR3 totals 15 residues. The V gene's germline CDR1 is MNHNS and CDR2 SASEGT. Here the CDR3 reads CASRTLAGITDTQYF. CDR3 nucleotides: TGTGCCAGCAGAACCCTAGCGGGTATCACAGATACGCAGTATTTT.